This T cell receptor beta chain was found in a study of T cell changes during pregnancy in multiple sclerosis. Measured with immunoSEQ multiplex PCR; TCRdb has only the in-frame clones, and not every one. Of about 93,000 clones in the sample, approximately 89% were seen once. The V gene's germline CDR1 is KGHSH and CDR2 LQKENI. The CDR3 has 17 amino acids. Trimming took 6 bases from V and 0 from J, leaving 19 bases between them. This receptor was identified in a female donor with multiple sclerosis, enrolled in a pregnancy study. The chain is built from TRBV18 and TRBJ2-3; perhaps TRBD2 as D (7 bases). The specimen was peripheral blood, collected before pregnancy. This CDR3 is CASSRGGASGSTDTQYF. CDR3 nucleotide sequence: TGTGCCAGCTCCCGTGGGGGGGCTAGCGGAAGCACAGATACGCAGTATTTT.